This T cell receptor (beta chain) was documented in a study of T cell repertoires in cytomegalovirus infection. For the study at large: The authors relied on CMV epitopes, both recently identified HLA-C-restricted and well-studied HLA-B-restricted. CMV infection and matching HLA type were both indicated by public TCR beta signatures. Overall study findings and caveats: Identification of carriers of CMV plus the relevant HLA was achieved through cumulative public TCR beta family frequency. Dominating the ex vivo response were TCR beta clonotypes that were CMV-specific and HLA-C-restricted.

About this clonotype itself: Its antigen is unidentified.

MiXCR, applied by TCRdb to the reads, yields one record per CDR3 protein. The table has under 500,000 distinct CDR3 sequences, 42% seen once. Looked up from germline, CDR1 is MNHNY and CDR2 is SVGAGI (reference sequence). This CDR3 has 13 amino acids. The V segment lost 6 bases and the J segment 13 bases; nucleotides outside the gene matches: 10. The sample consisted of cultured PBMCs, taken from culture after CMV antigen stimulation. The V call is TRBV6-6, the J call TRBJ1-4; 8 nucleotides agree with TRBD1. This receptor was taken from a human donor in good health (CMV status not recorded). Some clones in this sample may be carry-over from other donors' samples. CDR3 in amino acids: CASSSQGGQALFF. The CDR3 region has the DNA TGTGCCAGCAGCTCCCAGGGGGGACAGGCACTGTTTTTT.